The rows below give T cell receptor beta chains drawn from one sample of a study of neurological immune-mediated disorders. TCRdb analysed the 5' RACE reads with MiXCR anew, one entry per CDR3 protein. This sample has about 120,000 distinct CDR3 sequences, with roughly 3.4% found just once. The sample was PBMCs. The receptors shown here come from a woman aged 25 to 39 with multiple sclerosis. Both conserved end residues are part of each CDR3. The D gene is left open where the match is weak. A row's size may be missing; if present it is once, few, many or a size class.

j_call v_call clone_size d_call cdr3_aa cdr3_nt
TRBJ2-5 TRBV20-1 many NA CSARDRFSAGQPFLTQYF TGCAGTGCTAGAGATCGATTTTCAGCGGGACAGCCTTTTCTGACCCAGTACTTC
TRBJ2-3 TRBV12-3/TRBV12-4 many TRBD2 CASSFLREGPDTQYF TGTGCCAGCAGTTTTTTGCGGGAGGGCCCAGATACGCAGTATTTT
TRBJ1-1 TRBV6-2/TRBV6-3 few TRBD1 CASRQNRGRTEAFF TGTGCCAGCAGGCAGAACAGGGGGCGGACTGAAGCTTTCTTT
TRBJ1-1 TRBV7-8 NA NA CASSLRSTEAFF TGTGCCAGCAGCTTACGAAGCACTGAAGCTTTCTTT
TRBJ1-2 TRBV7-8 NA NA CASSHRGKGLRGYTF TGTGCCAGCAGCCACCGGGGAAAGGGTCTACGGGGCTACACCTTC
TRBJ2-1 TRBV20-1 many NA CSARVEKGSSYNEQFF TGCAGTGCTAGAGTAGAGAAAGGTAGCTCCTACAATGAGCAGTTCTTC
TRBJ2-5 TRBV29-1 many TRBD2 CSVGGEGETQYF TGCAGCGTTGGCGGGGAGGGGGAGACCCAGTACTTC
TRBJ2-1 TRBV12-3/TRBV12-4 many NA CASSFARRLSYNEQFF TGTGCCAGCAGTTTCGCTCGTAGGTTATCCTACAATGAGCAGTTCTTC
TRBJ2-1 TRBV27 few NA CASSLSSVPSSYNEQFF TGTGCCAGCAGTTTATCAAGCGTCCCGAGCTCCTACAATGAGCAGTTCTTC
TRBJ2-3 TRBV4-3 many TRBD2 CASSQRAGATDTQYF TGCGCCAGCAGCCAGAGAGCGGGAGCCACAGATACGCAGTATTTT
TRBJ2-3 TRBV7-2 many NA CASSLGTGSTDTQYF TGTGCCAGCAGCTTAGGTACAGGGAGCACAGATACGCAGTATTTT
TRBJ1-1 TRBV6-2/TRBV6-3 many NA CASSTRRPNTEAFF TGTGCCAGCAGTACCCGGCGCCCGAACACTGAAGCTTTCTTT
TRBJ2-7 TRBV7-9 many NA CASSLFSRFSSYEQYF TGTGCCAGCAGCTTGTTCTCCCGTTTTAGCTCCTACGAGCAGTACTTC
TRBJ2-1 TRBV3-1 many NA CASSPQRGEYNEQFF TGTGCCAGCAGCCCCCAACGGGGCGAGTACAATGAGCAGTTCTTC
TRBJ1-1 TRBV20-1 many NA CSATDSMNTEAFF TGCAGTGCTACAGATTCCATGAACACTGAAGCTTTCTTT